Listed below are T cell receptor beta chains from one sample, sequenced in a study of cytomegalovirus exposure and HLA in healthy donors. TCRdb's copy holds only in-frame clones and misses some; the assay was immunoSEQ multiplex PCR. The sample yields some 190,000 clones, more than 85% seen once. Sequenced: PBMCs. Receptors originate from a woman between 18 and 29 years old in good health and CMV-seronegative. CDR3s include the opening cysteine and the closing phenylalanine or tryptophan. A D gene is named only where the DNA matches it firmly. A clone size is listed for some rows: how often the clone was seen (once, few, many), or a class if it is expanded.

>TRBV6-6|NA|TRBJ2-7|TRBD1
CASSPGQGAYEQYF
TGTGCCAGCAGCCCCGGACAGGGGGCCTACGAGCAGTACTTC
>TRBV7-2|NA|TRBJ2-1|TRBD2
CASSLVTSGSDEQFF
TGTGCCAGCAGCTTAGTTACTAGCGGGAGTGATGAGCAGTTCTTC
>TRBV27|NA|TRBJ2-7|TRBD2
CASRTSGSIWQYF
TGCGCCAGCAGGACTAGCGGATCCATCTGGCAGTACTTC
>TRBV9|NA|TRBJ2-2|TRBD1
CAIYRGLAGELFF
TGTGCCATCTACAGGGGGTTGGCCGGGGAGCTGTTTTTT
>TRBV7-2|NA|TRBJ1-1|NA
CASSFVANTEAFF
TGTGCCAGCAGCTTCGTGGCAAACACTGAAGCTTTCTTT
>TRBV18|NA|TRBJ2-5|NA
CASSRDGPKETQYF
TGTGCCAGCTCCCGGGATGGCCCTAAAGAGACCCAGTACTTC
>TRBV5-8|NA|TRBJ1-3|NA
CASSLGDSGNTIYF
TGTGCCAGCAGCTTGGGAGACTCTGGAAACACCATATATTTT
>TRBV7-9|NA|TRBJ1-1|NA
CASSFSLSGAFF
TGTGCCAGCAGCTTTAGCCTGAGTGGCGCTTTCTTT
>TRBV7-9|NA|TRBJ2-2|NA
CASRGQELFF
TGTGCCAGCAGGGGACAGGAGCTGTTTTTT
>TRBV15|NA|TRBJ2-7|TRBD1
CATSSPKGQGLYEQYF
TGTGCCACCAGCAGCCCCAAGGGACAGGGGCTCTACGAGCAGTACTTC
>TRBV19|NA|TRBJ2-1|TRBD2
CASSMGGIPGSYNEQFF
TGTGCCAGTAGTATGGGGGGGATTCCCGGGTCCTACAATGAGCAGTTCTTC
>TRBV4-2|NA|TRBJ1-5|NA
CASSAGGVYNQPQHF
TGTGCCAGCAGCGCCGGCGGGGTTTACAATCAGCCCCAGCATTTT
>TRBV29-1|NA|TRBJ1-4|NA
CSVAREEKLFF
TGCAGCGTGGCGAGGGAGGAAAAACTGTTTTTT
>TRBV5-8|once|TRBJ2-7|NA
CASTGSGEYEQYF
TGTGCCAGCACTGGGTCGGGGGAATACGAGCAGTACTTC
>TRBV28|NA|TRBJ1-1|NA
CASSSAGWNTEAFF
TGTGCCAGCAGTTCGGCGGGTTGGAACACTGAAGCTTTCTTT
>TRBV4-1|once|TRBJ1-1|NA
CASSQVQGNTEAFF
TGCGCCAGCAGCCAAGTGCAGGGGAACACTGAAGCTTTCTTT
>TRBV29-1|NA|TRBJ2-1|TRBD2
CSVVAGRGGKNEQFF
TGCAGCGTTGTTGCGGGGCGGGGGGGCAAGAATGAGCAGTTCTTC
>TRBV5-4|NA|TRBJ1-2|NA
CASSQQGTYGYTF
TGTGCCAGCAGCCAGCAGGGGACCTATGGCTACACCTTC
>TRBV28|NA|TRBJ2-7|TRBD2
CASSLSPSGPTYEQYF
TGTGCCAGCAGTTTAAGTCCTAGCGGGCCAACCTACGAGCAGTACTTC
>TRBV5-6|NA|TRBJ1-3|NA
CASSYYQVTSGNTIYF
TGTGCCAGCAGCTATTACCAGGTGACCTCTGGAAACACCATATATTTT
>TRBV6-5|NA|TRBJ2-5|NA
CASSYRTVPGETQYF
TGTGCCAGCAGTTACCGGACAGTCCCGGGCGAGACCCAGTACTTC
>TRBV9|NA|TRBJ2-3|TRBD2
CASSVAGGDTQYF
TGTGCCAGCAGCGTAGCGGGGGGAGATACGCAGTATTTT
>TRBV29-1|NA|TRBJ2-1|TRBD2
CSVGYRLADNEQFF
TGCAGCGTTGGGTACCGTCTAGCGGACAATGAGCAGTTCTTC
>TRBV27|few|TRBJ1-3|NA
CASGAGNTIYF
TGTGCCAGCGGGGCCGGAAACACCATATATTTT
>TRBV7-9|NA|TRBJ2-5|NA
CASSFFEGGGETQYF
TGTGCCAGCAGCTTTTTCGAGGGTGGTGGGGAGACCCAGTACTTC
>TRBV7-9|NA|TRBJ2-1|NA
CASSFGGFSYNEQFF
TGTGCCAGCAGCTTCGGCGGGTTCTCCTACAATGAGCAGTTCTTC
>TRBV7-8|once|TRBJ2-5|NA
CASSFGGAVETQYF
TGTGCCAGCAGCTTCGGAGGGGCGGTAGAGACCCAGTACTTC
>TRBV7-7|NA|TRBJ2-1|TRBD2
CASSLSGGETEQFF
TGTGCTAGCAGCCTTAGCGGGGGGGAGACTGAGCAGTTCTTC
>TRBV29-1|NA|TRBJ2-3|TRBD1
CSVKRTGDTQYF
TGCAGCGTTAAGAGGACAGGAGATACGCAGTATTTT
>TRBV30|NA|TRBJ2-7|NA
CAWRRGISYEQYF
TGTGCCTGGAGAAGGGGGATCTCCTACGAGCAGTACTTC
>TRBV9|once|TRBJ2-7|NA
CASSVGPGDGYEQYF
TGTGCCAGCAGCGTAGGCCCAGGGGACGGCTACGAGCAGTACTTC
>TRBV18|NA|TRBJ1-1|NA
CASSPQMTSQNTEAFF
TGTGCCAGCTCACCACAGATGACATCCCAGAACACTGAAGCTTTCTTT
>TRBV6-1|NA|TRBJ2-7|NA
CASTRGGEGLEEQYF
TGTGCCAGCACCAGAGGGGGAGAGGGGTTGGAAGAGCAGTACTTC
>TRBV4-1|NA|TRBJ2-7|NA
CASSPSRAGREQYF
TGCGCCAGCAGCCCCTCAAGGGCGGGGAGAGAGCAGTACTTC
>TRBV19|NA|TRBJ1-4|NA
CASSISDREKLFF
TGTGCCAGTAGTATCTCCGACAGAGAAAAACTGTTTTTT
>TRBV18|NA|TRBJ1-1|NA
CASSQGGDYTEAFF
TGTGCCAGCTCACAAGGAGGGGATTACACTGAAGCTTTCTTT
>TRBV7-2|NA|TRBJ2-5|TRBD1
CASSLGQGGKTQYF
TGTGCCAGCAGCTTAGGACAGGGGGGAAAGACCCAGTACTTC
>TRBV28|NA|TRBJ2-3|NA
CASSSLWSTGTQYF
TGTGCCAGCAGTTCCCTGTGGAGCACAGGTACGCAGTATTTT
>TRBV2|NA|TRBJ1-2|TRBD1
CASSEGTGGWVPYGYTF
TGTGCCAGCAGTGAAGGGACAGGGGGCTGGGTGCCTTATGGCTACACCTTC
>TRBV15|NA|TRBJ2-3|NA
CATSRDPGQRLDTQYF
TGTGCCACCAGCAGAGATCCAGGACAGAGATTAGATACGCAGTATTTT